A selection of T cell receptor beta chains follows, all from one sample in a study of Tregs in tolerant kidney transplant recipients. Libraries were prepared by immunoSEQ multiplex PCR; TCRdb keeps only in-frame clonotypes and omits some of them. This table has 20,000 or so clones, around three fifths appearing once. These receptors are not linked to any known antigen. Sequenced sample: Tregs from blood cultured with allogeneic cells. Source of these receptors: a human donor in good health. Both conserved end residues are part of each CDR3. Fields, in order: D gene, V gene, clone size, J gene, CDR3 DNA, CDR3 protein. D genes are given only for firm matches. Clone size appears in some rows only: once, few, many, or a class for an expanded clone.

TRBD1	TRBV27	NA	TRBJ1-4	TGTGCCAGCAGTGGGACAGGACGTGGGAAACTGTTTTTT	CASSGTGRGKLFF
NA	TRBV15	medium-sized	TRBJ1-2	TGTGCCACCAGCGGTACAGGGTACTATGGCTACACCTTC	CATSGTGYYGYTF
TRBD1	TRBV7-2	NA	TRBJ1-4	TGTGCCAGCAGCTGGGACAGGCGGGAAAAACTGTTTTTT	CASSWDRREKLFF
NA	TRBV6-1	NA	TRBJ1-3	TGTGCCAGCGGGACAAGGGATTTGAACACCATATATTTT	CASGTRDLNTIYF
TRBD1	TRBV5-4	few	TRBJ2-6	TGTGCCAGCAGCTTAGGACAGGGGGCGCTTGGGGCCAACGTCCTGACTTTC	CASSLGQGALGANVLTF
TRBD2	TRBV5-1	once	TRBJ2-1	TGCGCCAGCAGCCCCCCAGCGGGAGGTGAGCAGTTCTTC	CASSPPAGGEQFF
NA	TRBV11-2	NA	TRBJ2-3	TGTGCCAGCAGCCAGCAGACTAGACACAGCACAGATACGCAGTATTTT	CASSQQTRHSTDTQYF
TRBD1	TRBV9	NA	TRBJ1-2	TGTGCCAGCAGCCGACCGACAGGGACGAACTATGGCTACACCTTC	CASSRPTGTNYGYTF
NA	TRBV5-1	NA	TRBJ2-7	TGCGCCAGCAGCTTGGACAGAATAAACTACGAGCAGTACTTC	CASSLDRINYEQYF
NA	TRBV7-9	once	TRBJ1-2	TGTGCCAGCAGCTTAGTTTTTCTTTCTAACTATGGCTACACCTTC	CASSLVFLSNYGYTF
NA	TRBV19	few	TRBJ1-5	TGTGCCAGTAGCCCACTGGGAAGTGGAAATCAGCCCCAGCATTTT	CASSPLGSGNQPQHF
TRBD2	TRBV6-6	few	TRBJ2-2	TGTGCCAGCAGTCCCGGGGGGGGAACCACCGGGGAGCTGTTTTTT	CASSPGGGTTGELFF
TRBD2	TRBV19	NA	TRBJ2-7	TGTGCCAGTAGCCAACCCGGACTAGCTGGAGAGCAGTACTTC	CASSQPGLAGEQYF
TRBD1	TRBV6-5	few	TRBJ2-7	TGTGCCAGCAGTTACTTATCAGGGGGATACGAGCAGTACTTC	CASSYLSGGYEQYF
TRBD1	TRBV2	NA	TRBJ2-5	TGTGCCAGCAGTAAAGACAGGGGGCGAGAGACCCAGTACTTC	CASSKDRGRETQYF
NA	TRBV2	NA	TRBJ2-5	TGTGCCAGCTGTCCCAGACATGAAGAGACCCAGTACTTC	CASCPRHEETQYF
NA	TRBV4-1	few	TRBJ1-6	TGCGCCAGCAGCGACGGGACGGCCCTTAATTCACCCCTCCACTTT	CASSDGTALNSPLHF
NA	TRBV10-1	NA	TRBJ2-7	TGCGCCAGCAGTGAGTCCGGGCAGAACTACGAGCAGTACTTC	CASSESGQNYEQYF
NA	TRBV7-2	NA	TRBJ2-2	TGTGCCAGCAGCGGGACGTGGGGGGACGGGGAGCTGTTTTTT	CASSGTWGDGELFF
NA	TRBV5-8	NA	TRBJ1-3	TGTGCCAGCAGCTTACTGACGGCGGTCTCTGGAAACACCATATATTTT	CASSLLTAVSGNTIYF
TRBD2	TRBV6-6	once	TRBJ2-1	TGTGCCAGCATCCCTAGCGGGTATACCTACAATGAGCAGTTCTTC	CASIPSGYTYNEQFF
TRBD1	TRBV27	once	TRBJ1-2	TGTGCCAGCAGGGATGGGGGAACAGGGGGCGGCTATGGCTACACCTTC	CASRDGGTGGGYGYTF
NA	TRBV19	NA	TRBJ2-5	TGTGCCAGTAGTATTGGGCGGTACCGGACCCAGTACTTC	CASSIGRYRTQYF
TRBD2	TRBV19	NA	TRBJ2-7	TGTGCCAGTAGTACGATAGCGGGGTATCGGCACGAGCAGTACTTC	CASSTIAGYRHEQYF
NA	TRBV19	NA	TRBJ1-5	TGTGCCAGTAGTCACAGAGGAGATCAGCCCCAGCATTTT	CASSHRGDQPQHF
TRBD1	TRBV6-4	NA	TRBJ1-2	TGTGCCAGTCTAAAATTCCGGGACAGGGGCCGTAACTATGGCTACACCTTC	CASLKFRDRGRNYGYTF
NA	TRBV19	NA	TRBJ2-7	TGTGCCAGTAGTCAACCCGGGGGACGGATCTACGAGCAGTACTTC	CASSQPGGRIYEQYF
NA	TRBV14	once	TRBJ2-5	TGTGCCAGCACCCGAGGGGGGACACAAGAGACCCAGTACTTC	CASTRGGTQETQYF
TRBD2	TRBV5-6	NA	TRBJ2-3	TGTGCCAGCAGAGCTACACCGGGACTAGCGGGGGGGCCATGGGATACGCAGTATTTT	CASRATPGLAGGPWDTQYF
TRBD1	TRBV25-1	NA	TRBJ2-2	TGTGCCAGCAGCGCGGACAGGGTGGCAAGTAGGGAGCTGTTTTTT	CASSADRVASRELFF
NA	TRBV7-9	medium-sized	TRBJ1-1	TGTGCCAGCAAAGCTGAAGCTTTCTTT	CASKAEAFF
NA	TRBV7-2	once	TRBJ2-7	TGTGCCAGCAGCTACTTGGGGTCAGAAACCTTCTACGAGCAGTACTTC	CASSYLGSETFYEQYF
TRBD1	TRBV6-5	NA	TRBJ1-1	TGTGCCAGCAGCCCTCAGTGGAGGGGGCCCACTGAAGCTTTCTTT	CASSPQWRGPTEAFF
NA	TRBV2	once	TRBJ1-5	TGTGCCAGCAGTGCGACAGGCCTCTATAGCAATCAGCCCCAGCATTTT	CASSATGLYSNQPQHF
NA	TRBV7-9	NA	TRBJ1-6	TGTGCCAGCAGCTTAGTCCTAAGTTATAATTCACCCCTCCACTTT	CASSLVLSYNSPLHF
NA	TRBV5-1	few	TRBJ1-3	TGCGCCAGCAGCTTGGTGGGGTCTGGAAACACCATATATTTT	CASSLVGSGNTIYF
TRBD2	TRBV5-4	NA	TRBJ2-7	TGTGCCAGCAGCTTCGGACTAGCGCCCACCTACGAGCAGTACTTC	CASSFGLAPTYEQYF
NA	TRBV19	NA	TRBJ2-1	TGTGCCAGTAGTATCTCCTCGGCTAACCATGAGCAGTTCTTC	CASSISSANHEQFF
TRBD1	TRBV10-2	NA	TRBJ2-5	TGCGCCAGCACCGGGACAGGGGTGGAGACCCAGTACTTC	CASTGTGVETQYF
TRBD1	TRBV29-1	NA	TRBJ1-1	TGCAGCGTTGCCAGGGGGGACACTGAAGCTTTCTTT	CSVARGDTEAFF
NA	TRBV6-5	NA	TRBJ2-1	TGTGCCAGCTGTAACAGGGTCCTGGGTGAGCAGTTCTTC	CASCNRVLGEQFF
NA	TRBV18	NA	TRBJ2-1	TGTGCCAGCTCACCACTACACCCACTGGGCCGCACTAGGGCTGAGGGTCAGCAGTTCTTC	CASSPLHPLGRTRAEGQQFF
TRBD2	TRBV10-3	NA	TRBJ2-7	TGTGCCATCAGTGAAAGGACTAGCGGGAGGCACGAGCAGTACTTC	CAISERTSGRHEQYF
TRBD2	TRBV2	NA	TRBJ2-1	TGTGCCAGCAGACCCGGGACTAGCGGTAATGAGCAGTTCTTC	CASRPGTSGNEQFF
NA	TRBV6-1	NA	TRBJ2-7	TGTGCCAGCAGCGCACTACAGACCACCTACGAGCAGTACTTC	CASSALQTTYEQYF
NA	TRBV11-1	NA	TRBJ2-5	TGTGCCAGCAGCCCACCAGGAGTCCCCACCCAGTACTTC	CASSPPGVPTQYF
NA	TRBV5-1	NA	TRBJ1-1	TGCGCCAGCAGCTTGGCGGCCGTGACAGCCATGAACACTGAAGCTTTCTTT	CASSLAAVTAMNTEAFF
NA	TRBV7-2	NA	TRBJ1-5	TGTGCCAGCAGCTTAGTAGAGGGCCGGGGGGCCCAGCATTTT	CASSLVEGRGAQHF
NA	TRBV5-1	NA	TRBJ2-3	TGCGCCAGCAGCCCTCGGCCCTCATCAGGAGATACGCAGTATTTT	CASSPRPSSGDTQYF
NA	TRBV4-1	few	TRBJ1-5	TGCGCCAGCAGCCAAGACGGCTCAGGGTTTCAGCCCCAGCATTTT	CASSQDGSGFQPQHF
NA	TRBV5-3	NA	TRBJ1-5	TGTGCCAGAAGCCGTCCTAATGACAGAGAAATTAGCAATCAGCCCCAGCATTTT	CARSRPNDREISNQPQHF
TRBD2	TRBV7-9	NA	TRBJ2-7	TGTGCCAGCGGTAGCGGGAAGGTATCCTACGAGCAGTACTTC	CASGSGKVSYEQYF
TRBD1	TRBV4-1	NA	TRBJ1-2	TGCGCCAGCAGCCCGGGACAGGGATCGAATAACTATGGCTACACCTTC	CASSPGQGSNNYGYTF
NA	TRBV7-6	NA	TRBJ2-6	TGTGCCAGCAGCCTAGCCGAGGCGCCGGGAGGGGCCAACGTCCTGACTTTC	CASSLAEAPGGANVLTF
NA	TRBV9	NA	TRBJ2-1	TGTGCCAGCAGCGTACCGGGACTCAAGACGCAGTTCTTC	CASSVPGLKTQFF